This TCR beta chain derives from a study of T cell responses to AZD1222 COVID-19 vaccine. With 10 bases clipped from V and 10 bases from J, the junction kept 16 bases outside the gene matches. CDR1 is SGHVT and CDR2 is SQSDAQ in the germline V gene. The CDR3 covers 16 residues. Clones were sequenced by immunoSEQ multiplex PCR, and TCRdb holds only the in-frame ones, with some missing. The table lists about 130,000 clones, 86% of them singletons. This receptor was obtained from an adult in good health. Material: peripheral blood, obtained on day 0 of AZD1222 vaccination. The chain joins TRBV7-4 to TRBJ2-2, with 12 bases matching TRBD2. CDR3 residues: CAIPRLAGGPSKELFF. The CDR3 region has the DNA TGTGCCATCCCTCGGCTAGCGGGAGGGCCCTCGAAGGAGCTGTTTTTT.